This TCR beta chain is drawn from a study of cytotoxic CD8 clonotypes in ibrutinib-treated CLL. Looking at the study overall: Outcomes included around 24 partial and 2 complete responses; after median roughly six years, approximately 14 stayed remitted and 12 progressed. Study-wide results and limits: Clonality (at baseline) was higher than in age-matched healthy donors and tracked circulating CD8+ T-cell counts.

Details on this clone: The antigen remains undetermined.

This CDR3 has 15 residues. Per germline, CDR1 MDHEN and CDR2 SYDVKM. With V trimmed by 3 bases and J by 6 bases, 8 bases remained unmatched. Sequenced by immunoSEQ multiplex PCR; TCRdb stores in-frame clones only, minus some. Of a few hundred thousand clones detected, about 80% appear once; the ten largest clones hold over 5%. The sequences come from PBMCs, collected before ibrutinib treatment. The receptor comes from a human donor with chronic lymphocytic leukemia. The chain links TRBV28 to TRBJ2-7; 10 bases line up with TRBD1. Written as DNA, the CDR3 is TGTGCCAGCAGTTTTAGGGGACAGGGGTTTGGCGAGCAGTACTTC. It yields the protein CASSFRGQGFGEQYF.